A selection of T cell receptor beta chains follows, all from one sample in a study of shared clonotypes between healthy human individuals. Only in-frame clones appear in the TCRdb table, and some are missing; sequencing was by immunoSEQ multiplex PCR. Here the sample spans some 800,000 clones, about 92% being singletons. Sequencing used naive CD8+ T cells sorted from blood. The receptor set was obtained from a man aged 30 to 45 in good health. Both conserved end residues are part of each CDR3.

V gene | CDR3 protein
TRBV7-9 | CASSFLAGVGTDTQYF
TRBV6-1 | CASSEDPVISGAFF
TRBV7-9 | CASSLYGTGSTDTQYF
TRBV5-6 | CASSLRSGRGYEQFF
TRBV7-9 | CASSSRVLVNTEAFF
TRBV6-6 | CASSSRTSGILYEQYF
TRBV7-9 | CASSGTGGLAGVKETQYF
TRBV6-5 | CASSYDSMNTEAFF
TRBV5-1 | CASSLMPGGDYGYTF
TRBV11-2 | CASSLDWDADNEQFF
TRBV30 | CAWRAPGQSYGYTF
TRBV13 | CASSLDMGTGQGYTF
TRBV10-2 | CASSDPIKEIISNQPQHF
TRBV7-3 | CASQGSGANVLTF
TRBV27 | CASSLLGTSGSQDTQYF
TRBV4-1 | CASSHPPGTSGVDEQFF
TRBV4-1 | CASSQVTSGSRNEQFF
TRBV7-9 | CASSLDLGQPQHF
TRBV29-1 | CSVENGWLEAFF
TRBV7-9 | CASSLEMTGSNTEAFF
TRBV7-2 | CASSSPIKYGYTF
TRBV19 | CASNGVASSYNEQFF
TRBV5-1 | CASSPISSGNYNEQFF
TRBV7-9 | CASSLDRSEKLFF
TRBV4-1 | CASSQYIAEFRETQYF
TRBV6-5 | CASSYGSSTDTQYF
TRBV10-3 | CAISEVGGIRIVGSSYNEQFF